This T cell receptor beta chain was found in a study of shared T cell receptors in the human thymus. Sequencing was performed with immunoSEQ multiplex PCR; in TCRdb, only in-frame clones are kept and a portion is missing. The sample has about 380,000 clones, 85% to 95% seen once. The CDR3 is made up of 15 amino acids. The trim removed 0 bases at V and 2 bases at J, leaving 1 base unmatched. Germline CDR1 reads MNHEY; CDR2 reads SMNVEV (reference sequence). The sequenced sample was thymocytes. This receptor was obtained from a human donor. V usage is TRBV27 and J usage is TRBJ2-1; 7 bases match TRBD1. In DNA, the CDR3 is TGTGCCAGCAGTTTATCGGGACAGCCCTACAATGAGCAGTTCTTC. It specifies CASSLSGQPYNEQFF.